This T cell receptor (beta chain) is from a study of CD8 T cells in ankylosing spondylitis. One entry per CDR3 protein, called by TCRdb with MiXCR from the 5' RACE reads. The table has 250,000 or so distinct CDR3 sequences, 9.5% to 12% seen once. Notes on the study in general: Disease-linked clones reportedly showed significant enrichment in matched ankylosing spondylitis synovial fluid.

This clonotype was seen many times. The target antigen is unknown. This CDR3 has 16 residues. V lost 4 bases and J lost 14; bases outside the gene matches: 18. CDR1 and CDR2 (germline): MNHEY, SMNVEV (reference sequence). Sequences were obtained from blood, either unsorted or a sorted T cell fraction (not recorded which). The receptor was isolated from a male donor with ankylosing spondylitis or in good health (not recorded which). The V gene is TRBV27, the J gene TRBJ2-1; 9 positions agree with TRBD2. CDR3 sequence (DNA): TGTGCCAGCAGTTCCCTAGAAGCGGGAGGCTCTGTTGTAAAGTTCTTC. Translated, it gives CASSSLEAGGSVVKFF.